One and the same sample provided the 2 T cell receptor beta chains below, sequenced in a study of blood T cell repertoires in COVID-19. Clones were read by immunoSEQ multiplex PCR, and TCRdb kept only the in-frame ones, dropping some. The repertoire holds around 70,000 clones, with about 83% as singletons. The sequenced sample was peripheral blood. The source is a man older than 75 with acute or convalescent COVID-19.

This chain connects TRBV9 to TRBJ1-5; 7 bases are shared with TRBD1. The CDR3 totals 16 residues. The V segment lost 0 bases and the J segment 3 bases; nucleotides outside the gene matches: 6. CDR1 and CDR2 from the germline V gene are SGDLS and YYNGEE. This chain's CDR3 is CASSVGPGGDNQPQHF. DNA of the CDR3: TGTGCCAGCAGCGTAGGACCAGGGGGTGACAATCAGCCCCAGCATTTT.

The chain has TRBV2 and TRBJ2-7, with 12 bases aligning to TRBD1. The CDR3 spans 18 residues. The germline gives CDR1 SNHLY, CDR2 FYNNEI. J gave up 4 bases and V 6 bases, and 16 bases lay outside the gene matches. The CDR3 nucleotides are TGTGCCAGCAGAAGAGAACGGGACAGGGGGCAATTTTCGTACGAGCAGTACTTC. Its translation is CASRRERDRGQFSYEQYF.